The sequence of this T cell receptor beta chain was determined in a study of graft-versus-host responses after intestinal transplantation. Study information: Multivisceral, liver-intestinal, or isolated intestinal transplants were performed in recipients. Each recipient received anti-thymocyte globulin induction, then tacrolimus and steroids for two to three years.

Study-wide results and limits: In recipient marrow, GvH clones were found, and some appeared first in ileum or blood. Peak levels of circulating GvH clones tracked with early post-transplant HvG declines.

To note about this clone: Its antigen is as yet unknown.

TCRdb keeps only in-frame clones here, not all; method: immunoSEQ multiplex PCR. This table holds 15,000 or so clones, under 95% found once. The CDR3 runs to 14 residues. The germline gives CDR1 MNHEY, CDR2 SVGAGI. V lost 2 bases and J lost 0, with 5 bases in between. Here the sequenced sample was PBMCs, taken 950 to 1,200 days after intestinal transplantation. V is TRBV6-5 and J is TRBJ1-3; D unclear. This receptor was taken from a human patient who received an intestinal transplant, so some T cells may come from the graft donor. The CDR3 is CASSYDDSGNTIYF. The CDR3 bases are TGTGCCAGCAGTTACGACGACTCTGGAAACACCATATATTTT.